This entry concerns a single T cell receptor (beta chain). Germline loops: CDR1 GTSNPN, CDR2 SVGIG (reference sequence). The CDR3 consists of 14 residues. V lost 5 bases and J lost 1; bases outside the gene matches: 4. As originally analysed: Nucleated cell counts were estimated from reference gene primer amplification. Sequenced by immunoSEQ multiplex PCR; TCRdb stores in-frame clones only, minus some. V, J and clone size reflect that table, while D and trimming were determined from the DNA. Of about 110,000 clones detected, approximately 89% appear once; the ten largest clones hold approximately 6.8%. This sample was taken from a study of blood T cell repertoires in COVID-19. At the level of the study: The United States, Italy and Spain supplied acute and convalescent COVID-19 samples. PBMCs, B-cell-depleted T cells, or T cells were the source of the cDNA or gDNA that made up the material.

The V call is TRBV30, the J call TRBJ2-3; 9 bases are shared with TRBD2. This TCR was recovered from a man between 45 and 60 years old with active or convalescent COVID-19. Sequencing was performed on peripheral blood. CDR3 coding DNA: TGTGCCTGGGAGACTAGCGGAGGCACAGATACGCAGTATTTT. Its protein is CAWETSGGTDTQYF.